A single sample is the source of the 3 T cell receptor beta chains below, sequenced in a study of identical twins. TCRdb passed the 5' RACE reads through MiXCR, listing each CDR3 protein once. The sample has 1.5 million to 2 million distinct CDR3 sequences, about 30% seen once; the top ten hold 0.25% to 0.3%. The sequenced material came from cord blood. The receptors stem from a newborn girl in good health.

This clonotype appeared a few times. V usage is TRBV13 and J usage is TRBJ2-3, with 8 nucleotides matching TRBD1. Germline V CDR1 and CDR2: PRHDT, FYEKMQ (reference sequence). Trimming at V came to 1 base and at J to 4 bases, leaving 4 bases not matched to a gene. There are 15 residues in the CDR3. CDR3 sequence (DNA): TGTGCCAGCAGCTTAGCTCCAGGGGGCCCAGATACGCAGTATTTT. The encoded protein is CASSLAPGGPDTQYF.

This clonotype was counted between two and nine times. This chain connects TRBV4-2 to TRBJ1-1; TRBD1 is a possible D gene (6 bases). The CDR3 runs 18 residues. The ends were cut back, 1 base at V and 2 bases at J, with 20 bases in the middle. Germline V gives CDR1 LGHNA, CDR2 YNFKEQ. The CDR3 protein is CASSQAEGRGPFNTEAFF. DNA of the CDR3: TGTGCCAGCAGCCAAGCTGAAGGCAGGGGCCCTTTTAACACTGAAGCTTTCTTT.

There are many counts of this clonotype. Mismatch with germline at one junction end may stem from a read error. The chain recombines TRBV4-1 with TRBJ2-6, with D possibly TRBD1 on 5 matching bases. The CDR3 extends over 15 amino acids. The germline V gene has CDR1 MGHRA and CDR2 YSYEKL. In DNA, the CDR3 is TGTGCCAGCAGCCAAGGACACTCTGGGGCCAACGTCCTGACTTTC. Protein sequence: CASSQGHSGANVLTF.